The 23 T cell receptor beta chains below all came from one sample that was sequenced in a study of T-cell reconstitution after alpha-beta-depleted transplantation in children. A TCRbeta library incorporating unique molecular identifiers was prepared. TCRdb re-analysed the PCR reads in MiXCR, keeping a single row per CDR3 protein. The repertoire holds about a million distinct CDR3 sequences, with 25% to 35% as singletons. The source material was PBMCs, mostly from graft donor cells, sampled 360 days after TCRalphabeta/CD19-depleted stem cell transplant. These receptors all stem from a boy less than two years old who had a stem cell transplant for SCID, so the T cells may come from the graft donor.

This clonotype was counted between two and nine times. The chain uses TRBV18 and TRBJ2-3; D gene unclear. Germline loops: CDR1 KGHSH, CDR2 LQKENI. CDR3 length equals 12 residues. Trimming took off 2 bases at V and 7 bases at J, with 7 bases between the two ends. The CDR3 is CASSPVGHTQYF. CDR3 in DNA: TGTGCCAGCTCACCAGTAGGCCATACGCAGTATTTT.

This clonotype has more than one count but fewer than ten. The J gene is TRBJ1-5, the V gene TRBV4-1; D might be TRBD1 (6 bases). Looked up from germline, CDR1 is MGHRA and CDR2 is YSYEKL. This CDR3 comprises 16 residues. Trimming removed 1 base at V and 0 bases at J, with 10 bases between. CDR3 residues: CASSQVGGYSNQPQHF. The CDR3 DNA reads TGCGCCAGCAGCCAAGTAGGGGGATATAGCAATCAGCCCCAGCATTTT.

The table lists this clonotype with many counts. The rearrangement links TRBV29-1 to TRBJ2-2; D unclear. Germline-derived CDR1 and CDR2 are SQVTM and ANQGSEA. V dropped 0 bases and J dropped 7 bases, with 12 bases sitting between them. The CDR3 extends over 14 amino acids. DNA of the CDR3: TGCAGCGTTGAAGACGGCCAGATGGACGGGGAGCTGTTTTTT. Translating it yields CSVEDGQMDGELFF.

This clonotype was picked up a small number of times. The chain is built from TRBV6-5 and TRBJ1-2, with 8 bases fitting TRBD1. Germline V gives CDR1 MNHEY, CDR2 SVGAGI. J lost 5 bases, V lost 2 bases, and 4 bases had no gene match. CDR3 length equals 14 residues. The DNA for the CDR3 is TGTGCCAGCAGTTACACGGACAGGGAGTATGGCTACACCTTC. As protein: CASSYTDREYGYTF.

This clonotype was seen a handful of times. The chain employs TRBV5-1 and TRBJ2-7; 7 bases are shared with TRBD1. Trimming at V came to 3 bases and at J to 2 bases, leaving 8 bases not matched to a gene. The germline V gene encodes CDR1 SGHRS and CDR2 YFSETQ. The CDR3 covers 15 residues. The CDR3 DNA reads TGCGCCAGCAGCTCTGGGACAGCGAACGCCTACGAGCAGTACTTC. The encoded protein is CASSSGTANAYEQYF.

This clonotype was recorded at least ten times. This chain uses TRBV6-1 with TRBJ2-1, with D perhaps TRBD2 (6 bases). CDR3 length: 14 amino acids. V dropped 7 bases and J dropped 4 bases, with 14 bases sitting between them. The germline V gene encodes CDR1 MNHNS and CDR2 SASEGT. This CDR3 reads CASNGAGRYNEQFF. The CDR3, as DNA: TGTGCCAGCAATGGGGCGGGGAGGTACAATGAGCAGTTCTTC.

This clonotype appeared many times. The V gene is TRBV27, the J gene TRBJ2-7; D may be TRBD1 (6 bases). Between the trimmed V and J ends, which lost 3 bases and 4 bases, there was a span of 10 bases. The length of the CDR3 is 13 residues. From germline, CDR1 is MNHEY and CDR2 SMNVEV (reference sequence). The CDR3 is CASSFSRGYEQYF. CDR3 bases: TGTGCCAGCAGTTTTTCTAGGGGGTACGAGCAGTACTTC.

This clonotype was seen a few times. V is TRBV28 and J is TRBJ1-1; D is possibly TRBD1 (6 bases). The CDR3 is 16 residues long. Germline CDR1 reads MDHEN; CDR2 reads SYDVKM. Deletions cut 8 bases from V and 1 base from J, with 20 bases between. CDR3 sequence (DNA): TGTGCCAGCCCCCAGCGGGGGGGCGCGGGGAACACTGAAGCTTTCTTT. This sequence encodes CASPQRGGAGNTEAFF.

The V gene is TRBV4-1, the J gene TRBJ1-3, with D maybe TRBD1 (5 bases). Germline lookup yields CDR1 MGHRA and CDR2 YSYEKL. The CDR3 is 15 amino acids. Trimming took 0 bases from V and 8 from J, leaving 14 bases between them. This CDR3 is CASSQEGLGVDTIYF. The CDR3 nucleotides are TGCGCCAGCAGCCAAGAGGGACTTGGGGTGGACACCATATATTTT.

This clonotype was counted between two and nine times. The V call is TRBV20-1, the J call TRBJ2-5; tentatively, D is TRBD1 or TRBD2 (5 bases each). Germline V gene sequence: CDR1 DFQATT, CDR2 SNEGSKA (reference sequence). V was cut by 5 bases and J by 6 bases, with 16 bases left in between. This CDR3 region has 13 residues. The DNA of the CDR3 is TGCAGTGCTCATCCGGGACCTCAGAAGACCCAGTACTTC. It specifies CSAHPGPQKTQYF.

The gene calls are TRBV6-5 and TRBJ1-6; perhaps TRBD1 as D (6 bases). The germline V gene encodes CDR1 MNHEY and CDR2 SVGAGI. This CDR3 is built from 18 residues. The V end lost 2 bases, the J end lost 7 bases, and 21 bases lay between the germline ends. The DNA of the CDR3 is TGTGCCAGCAGTTACGATATCCCAGGGGTAGCGTTGAATTCACCCCTCCACTTT. This codes for CASSYDIPGVALNSPLHF.

This chain uses TRBV6-1 with TRBJ1-3; D gene unclear. The ends were cut back, 7 bases at V and 0 bases at J, with 13 bases in the middle. The length of the CDR3 is 15 residues. Per the germline V gene, CDR1 is MNHNS and CDR2 is SASEGT. The CDR3 protein is CASKRGSFSGNTIYF. The CDR3 DNA reads TGTGCCAGCAAAAGAGGGAGTTTCTCTGGAAACACCATATATTTT.

The chain uses TRBV20-1 and TRBJ2-7; perhaps D is TRBD1 or TRBD2 (5 bases each). V gave up 5 bases and J gave up 1 base, with 9 bases separating them. CDR1 DFQATT and CDR2 SNEGSKA come from the germline V gene (reference sequence). The CDR3 spans 12 residues. The CDR3 DNA is TGCAGTGCTGGGGGAGTTTCCTACGAGCAGTACTTC. It codes for CSAGGVSYEQYF.

The rearrangement joins TRBV5-1 to TRBJ2-3, with D possibly TRBD2 on 7 matching bases. This CDR3 is 19 amino acids long. The germline V gene encodes CDR1 SGHRS and CDR2 YFSETQ. V was trimmed by 1 base and J by 5 bases, leaving 26 bases between them. CDR3 region: CASSLWTVGGGGVRDTQYF. For the CDR3, the DNA is TGCGCCAGCAGCTTGTGGACGGTCGGAGGGGGGGGCGTTCGAGATACGCAGTATTTT.

With respect to this clonotype: Given the absence of the conserved phenylalanine or tryptophan at the CDR3 end, a read error is likely. The rearrangement joins TRBV9 to TRBJ1-1; perhaps TRBD1 as D (5 bases). In germline, CDR1 is SGDLS, CDR2 YYNGEE. This CDR3 is built from 13 residues. Trimming cost V 4 bases and J 0 bases, with 7 bases left between them. CDR3 loop: CASSRQLNTEAFC. For the CDR3, the DNA is TGTGCCAGCAGCAGACAGCTGAACACTGAAGCTTTCTGT.

V usage is TRBV3-1 and J usage is TRBJ2-5; 8 nucleotides match TRBD2. V shed 0 bases, J shed 7 bases, and the junction held 13 bases outside the gene matches. From germline, CDR1 is LGHDT and CDR2 YNNKEL (reference sequence). The CDR3 has 17 amino acids. As DNA, the CDR3 is TGTGCCAGCAGCCAAGATGGACTAGCCTCACTGAGGGGGACCCAGTACTTC. As protein: CASSQDGLASLRGTQYF.

This rearrangement joins TRBV4-2 to TRBJ2-5; D gene uncertain. This CDR3 is built from 15 residues. Trimming removed 1 base from V and 4 bases from J, with 13 bases in between. CDR1 LGHNA and CDR2 YNFKEQ come from the germline V gene. The CDR3 DNA reads as TGTGCCAGCAGCCAAGTGTTGTCGCAATCAGAGACCCAGTACTTC. It encodes CASSQVLSQSETQYF.

The chain uses TRBV10-3 and TRBJ2-2, with D perhaps matching TRBD1 (6 bases). CDR1 and CDR2 (germline): ENHRY, SYGVKD. V was clipped by 6 bases and J by 0 bases, with 14 bases between them. The CDR3 is 16 residues long. This chain's CDR3 is CAIRPGTPTNTGELFF. The CDR3 bases are TGTGCCATCAGACCCGGGACACCTACGAACACCGGGGAGCTGTTTTTT.

The rearrangement uses TRBV20-1 and TRBJ1-2; D call uncertain. CDR1 is DFQATT and CDR2 is SNEGSKA in the germline V gene (reference sequence). The CDR3 runs to 14 residues. The V gene lost 0 bases and the J gene lost 4 bases, with 12 bases spanning the gap. The CDR3 DNA reads TGCAGTGCTAGAGAGGGCGGGATGGGCTATGGCTACACCTTC. It specifies CSAREGGMGYGYTF.

The chain links TRBV12-3 or TRBV12-4 to TRBJ2-7, with a possible D match to TRBD2 (6 bases). This CDR3 is 15 amino acids long. V was cut by 5 bases and J by 6 bases, with 20 bases left in between. CDR3 protein: CASSLAIVTSTEQYF. DNA for the CDR3: TGTGCCAGCAGTCTTGCTATCGTGACTAGTACCGAGCAGTACTTC.

This chain uses TRBV7-3 with TRBJ2-2; 7 bases are a match to TRBD2. Germline CDR1 is SGHTA and CDR2 is FQGTGA. The trim removed 5 bases at V and 2 bases at J, leaving 17 bases unmatched. The CDR3 is made up of 19 amino acids. The CDR3 DNA reads as TGTGCCAGCAGCCTCCTGCAAGCTTCTAGCGGACTAAACACCGGGGAGCTGTTTTTT. Protein sequence: CASSLLQASSGLNTGELFF. Using reference TRBV7-3 and TRBJ2-2 for the parts outside the CDR3, the full variable domain is GAGVSQTPSNKVTEKGKYVELRCDPISGHTALYWYRQSLGQGPEFLIYFQGTGAADDSGLPNDRFFAVRPEGSVSTLKIQRTERGDSAVYLCASSLLQASSGLNTGELFFGEGSRLTVL.

The table lists this clonotype with a few counts. This chain uses TRBV19 with TRBJ1-5; no clear D gene. The germline V and J ends were trimmed by 3 bases and 4 bases, with 10 bases remaining between them. Germline-derived CDR1 and CDR2 are LNHDA and SQIVND (reference sequence). The CDR3 spans 14 residues. The chain's CDR3 is CASSIPYGNQPQHF. CDR3 DNA sequence: TGTGCCAGTAGTATCCCCTACGGTAATCAGCCCCAGCATTTT.

This chain links TRBV2 with TRBJ1-5, with a weak D call TRBD1 (6 bases). The germline V gene encodes CDR1 SNHLY and CDR2 FYNNEI. The V and J ends lost 4 bases and 3 bases respectively, with 10 bases between them. The CDR3 sequence is 14 residues long. The CDR3 here is CASSAQGLNQPQHF. The CDR3 nucleotides read TGTGCCAGCAGTGCACAGGGCCTCAATCAGCCCCAGCATTTT.